A single sample is the source of the 24 T cell receptor beta chains below, sequenced in a study of blood T cell repertoires in COVID-19. Sequencing was performed with immunoSEQ multiplex PCR; in TCRdb, only in-frame clones are kept and a portion is missing. The profile covers about 150,000 clones, with 89% appearing a single time and about 1.6% taken by the ten largest. The sequencing sample was made of peripheral blood. These receptors originate from a human donor in a cohort sampled during active COVID-19.

The chain links TRBV12-3 or TRBV12-4 to TRBJ1-2; no firm D call. The CDR3 covers 9 residues. V was cut by 9 bases and J by 13 bases, with 12 bases left in between. The CDR3 protein is CARAVVGTF. The DNA for the CDR3 is TGTGCCAGGGCGGTGGTTGGCACCTTC.

This chain uses TRBV4-1 with TRBJ1-1; 12 bases fit TRBD1. Per germline, CDR1 MGHRA and CDR2 YSYEKL. V was clipped by 4 bases and J by 7 bases; unmatched bases: 10. This CDR3 has 16 residues. The CDR3 reads CASSLRDRGRYDEAFF. The CDR3 DNA follows: TGCGCCAGCAGCCTCCGGGACAGGGGGCGTTACGATGAAGCTTTCTTT.

The V call is TRBV4-2, the J call TRBJ2-6, with D uncertain. V lost 1 base and J 1 base, leaving 5 bases between the germline ends. From germline, CDR1 is LGHNA and CDR2 YNFKEQ. This CDR3 has 15 residues. The DNA for the CDR3 is TGTGCCAGCAGCCAAGTCGTATCTGGGGCCAACGTCCTGACTTTC. Translated, it gives CASSQVVSGANVLTF.

In its sample, this clone was seen once. J is TRBJ1-1 and V is TRBV27, with a tentative D call TRBD1 (5 bases). V shed 8 bases and J shed 3 bases, with 13 bases lying between them. Germline V gives CDR1 MNHEY, CDR2 SMNVEV (reference sequence). CDR3 length: 13 amino acids. CDR3 nucleotides: TGTGCCAGCGGGTTAGGGGTGGACACTGAAGCTTTCTTT. Protein sequence: CASGLGVDTEAFF.

The chain joins TRBV27 to TRBJ2-7; 7 nucleotides agree with TRBD1. The CDR3 loop spans 16 amino acids. The germline V gene encodes CDR1 MNHEY and CDR2 SMNVEV (reference sequence). V lost 1 base, J lost 3 bases, and 9 bases stayed unmatched. CDR3 sequence reads: CASSLYDRAGIYEQYF. The CDR3 DNA follows: TGTGCCAGCAGTTTATATGACAGGGCTGGGATCTACGAGCAGTACTTC.

This chain connects TRBV5-4 to TRBJ1-1, with a weak D call TRBD1 (6 bases). The ends were cut back, 3 bases at V and 10 bases at J, with 22 bases in the middle. Per the germline V gene, CDR1 is SGHNT and CDR2 is YYREEE (reference sequence). This CDR3 region has 15 residues. The CDR3 protein is CASSSGGAIVNGAFF. CDR3 DNA sequence: TGTGCCAGCAGCTCGGGGGGCGCCATTGTGAACGGAGCTTTCTTT.

This clone was seen once. The chain recombines TRBV9 with TRBJ1-2; 7 bases agree with TRBD1. Trimming removed 0 bases from V and 4 bases from J; junction bases left unmatched: 6. There are 15 residues in the CDR3. Germline V gene sequence: CDR1 SGDLS, CDR2 YYNGEE. CDR3 sequence reads: CASSVGGQESYGYTF. DNA for the CDR3: TGTGCCAGCAGCGTAGGAGGACAGGAATCCTATGGCTACACCTTC. Full variable domain (rest looked up from reference TRBV9 and TRBJ1-2): DSGVTQTPKHLITATGQRVTLRCSPRSGDLSVYWYQQSLDQGLQFLIQYYNGEERAKGNILERFSAQQFPDLHSELNLSSLELGDSALYFCASSVGGQESYGYTFGSGTRLTVV.

This sequence joins TRBV11-2 and TRBJ1-6; 7 nucleotides align to TRBD1. The length of the CDR3 is 14 residues. Trimming took 3 bases from V and 9 from J; bases not matched to a gene: 5. Germline lookup yields CDR1 SGHAT and CDR2 FQNNGV. CDR3: CASSLRQGGSPLHF. The CDR3 region has the DNA TGTGCCAGCAGCTTGCGACAGGGTGGTTCACCCCTCCACTTT.

J is TRBJ2-3 and V is TRBV7-6; possibly TRBD1 for D (5 bases). The germline V gene encodes CDR1 SGHVS and CDR2 FNYEAQ. The CDR3 has 13 amino acids. V dropped 0 bases and J dropped 4 bases, with 5 bases sitting between them. The DNA for the CDR3 is TGTGCCAGCAGCTTAGCGGGGCCAGATACGCAGTATTTT. As protein: CASSLAGPDTQYF.

The gene calls are TRBV3-1 (or the pseudogene TRBV3-2) and TRBJ2-7, with D perhaps TRBD1 (5 bases). Trimming pared 4 bases from V and 4 bases from J, leaving 8 bases between. The germline gives CDR1 LGHDT, CDR2 YNNKEL (reference sequence). This CDR3 comprises 12 residues. This chain's CDR3 is CASSLPGYEQYF. In DNA form, the CDR3 reads TGTGCCAGCAGCCTACCAGGGTACGAGCAGTACTTC.

The chain links TRBV19 to TRBJ1-6, with 8 bases that match TRBD1. V shed 8 bases and J 7 bases; nucleotides not matched to a gene: 4. This CDR3 is 13 amino acids long. CDR1 LNHDA and CDR2 SQIVND come from the germline V gene (reference sequence). In nucleotides, the CDR3 is TGTGCCAGTGCATACAGGGGGAATTCACCCCTCCACTTT. Translated: CASAYRGNSPLHF.

The J gene is TRBJ1-1, the V gene TRBV18; 9 positions agree with TRBD1. From germline, CDR1 is KGHSH and CDR2 LQKENI. The trim removed 4 bases at V and 3 bases at J, leaving 12 bases unmatched. The length of the CDR3 is 17 residues. CDR3 nucleotide sequence: TGTGCCAGCTCACTATACGAACAGGGGGCGAAAGACACTGAAGCTTTCTTT. Protein sequence: CASSLYEQGAKDTEAFF. The whole variable domain, filled in from reference TRBV18 and TRBJ1-1, reads NAGVMQNPRHLVRRRGQEARLRCSPMKGHSHVYWYRQLPEEGLKFMVYLQKENIIDESGMPKERFSAEFPKEGPSILRIQQVVRGDSAAYFCASSLYEQGAKDTEAFFGQGTRLTVV.

The chain combines TRBV15 with TRBJ1-4; 8 bases fit TRBD1. Looked up from germline, CDR1 is LNHNV and CDR2 is YYDKDF (reference sequence). The CDR3 extends over 15 amino acids. V gave up 2 bases and J gave up 8 bases; unmatched junction bases: 7. The DNA for the CDR3 is TGTGCCACCAGCAGACGCCCGGGACAGGTCGAAAAACTGTTTTTT. Translation gives CATSRRPGQVEKLFF.

In its sample, this clone was seen a few times. V and J are TRBV3-1 (or the pseudogene TRBV3-2) and TRBJ1-6; a possible D gene is TRBD1 (6 bases). The CDR3 consists of 15 residues. Germline CDR1 LGHDT, CDR2 YNNKEL (reference sequence). V was shortened by 0 bases and J by 7 bases, with 10 bases between the two germline ends. CDR3 in amino acids: CASSQEAGGNSPLHF. For the CDR3, the DNA is TGTGCCAGCAGCCAAGAGGCGGGGGGCAATTCACCCCTCCACTTT.

The rearrangement links TRBV18 to TRBJ2-1, with a weak D call TRBD2 (5 bases). CDR1 KGHSH and CDR2 LQKENI come from the germline V gene. With 3 bases removed from V and 10 bases from J, the gap between germline ends came to 13 bases. The length of the CDR3 is 13 residues. CDR3 protein: CASSPRDNAEQFF. Written as DNA, the CDR3 is TGTGCCAGCTCACCGAGGGATAATGCAGAGCAGTTCTTC.

The chain joins TRBV7-8 to TRBJ1-6; TRBD1 might be the D (6 bases). The V gene's germline CDR1 is SGHVS and CDR2 FQNEAQ. Deletions cut 2 bases from V and 0 bases from J, with 11 bases between. CDR3 length: 17 residues. Here the CDR3 reads CASSLRTASSYNSPLHF. For the CDR3, the DNA is TGTGCCAGCAGCTTACGGACAGCGAGCTCCTATAATTCACCCCTCCACTTT.

This clone was seen only a few times. Other DNA sequences in the sample encode the same CDR3. This chain connects TRBV18 to TRBJ1-2, with a weak D call TRBD1 (5 bases). The ends were cut back, 3 bases at V and 8 bases at J, with 10 bases in the middle. CDR3 length: 12 amino acids. Germline V gene data show CDR1 as KGHSH and CDR2 as LQKENI. The CDR3 bases are TGTGCCAGCTCACCCGGGGGTGAGGGCTACACCTTC. As protein: CASSPGGEGYTF.

This clone appeared a single time. This chain connects TRBV14 to TRBJ2-1, with 16 bases fitting TRBD2. The CDR3 consists of 19 residues. J was trimmed by 8 bases and V by 1 base; bases with no gene match: 11. CDR1 is SGHDN and CDR2 is FVKESK in the germline V gene. This CDR3 is CASSQVIPGLAGGVDEQFF. In DNA, the CDR3 is TGTGCCAGCAGCCAAGTAATACCGGGACTAGCGGGGGGGGTAGATGAGCAGTTCTTC.

The genes are TRBV5-1 and TRBJ2-1; 7 bases map to TRBD1. From germline, CDR1 is SGHRS and CDR2 YFSETQ. After removal of 0 bases from V and 6 bases from J, the junction contained 3 bases not matched to a gene. The CDR3 extends over 14 amino acids. The CDR3 DNA follows: TGCGCCAGCAGCTTGGCGGGACAGAGCAATGAGCAGTTCTTC. Protein: CASSLAGQSNEQFF.

The chain employs TRBV6-5 and TRBJ2-3; perhaps TRBD1 as D (5 bases). Trimming removed 7 bases at V and 1 base at J, with 15 bases between. The CDR3 loop spans 15 amino acids. The V gene's germline CDR1 is MNHEY and CDR2 SVGAGI. The CDR3 is CASKRQLLGTDTQYF. CDR3 DNA: TGTGCCAGCAAGAGACAGCTCCTCGGCACAGATACGCAGTATTTT.

V is TRBV2 and J is TRBJ2-5, with 10 positions matching TRBD2. The ends lost 7 bases at V and 3 bases at J; junction bases unmatched: 8. CDR1 and CDR2 from the germline V gene are SNHLY and FYNNEI. This CDR3 region has 15 residues. The CDR3 region is CASTRTSGVEETQYF. CDR3 sequence (DNA): TGTGCCAGCACCCGGACTAGCGGTGTAGAAGAGACCCAGTACTTC.

The chain combines TRBV4-3 with TRBJ1-3; no firm D call. The CDR3 consists of 13 residues. Trimming took off 0 bases at V and 4 bases at J, with 4 bases between the two ends. In germline, CDR1 is LGHNA, CDR2 YSLEER. The CDR3 protein is CASSQEQGNTIYF. The DNA of the CDR3 is TGCGCCAGCAGCCAAGAACAGGGAAACACCATATATTTT.

The J gene is TRBJ2-3, the V gene TRBV3-1 (or the pseudogene TRBV3-2), with 7 bases fitting TRBD2. The germline gives CDR1 LGHDT, CDR2 YNNKEL (reference sequence). The V segment lost 5 bases and the J segment 6 bases; nucleotides outside the gene matches: 20. CDR3 size: 18 residues. The chain's CDR3 is CASSETLPQRGPVDTQYF. CDR3 in DNA: TGTGCCAGCAGCGAAACCCTCCCCCAGCGGGGACCAGTTGATACGCAGTATTTT.

The sample holds a few counts of this clone. The chain combines TRBV4-1 with TRBJ1-1; 8 bases are a match to TRBD1. The CDR3 length is 15 residues. CDR1 is MGHRA, CDR2 YSYEKL, per germline. With V trimmed by 1 base and J by 5 bases, 6 bases remained unmatched. CDR3: CASSQAYRGRTEAFF. For the CDR3, the DNA is TGCGCCAGCAGCCAAGCATACAGGGGGAGGACTGAAGCTTTCTTT.